Listed here are 18 T cell receptor beta chains from one sample, sequenced in a study of early T cells in non-severe SARS-CoV-2 infection. MiXCR was run by TCRdb on the 5' RACE reads, yielding one entry per CDR3 protein. Of about 110,000 distinct CDR3 sequences listed, about 12% were seen once; the top ten hold around 3%. Sequencing was done on a sample of whole blood. These receptors were collected from an adult who was a healthcare worker with PCR-confirmed SARS-CoV-2 infection or an uninfected control (not recorded which).

At least ten counts were recorded for this clonotype. The rearrangement links TRBV6-1 to TRBJ1-1, with a tentative D call TRBD1 (5 bases). The V gene lost 6 bases and the J gene lost 4 bases, with 12 bases spanning the gap. From germline, CDR1 is MNHNS and CDR2 SASEGT. The CDR3 has 13 residues. CDR3: CASSGDGATEAFF. In DNA form, the CDR3 reads TGTGCCAGCAGCGGGGACGGGGCCACTGAAGCTTTCTTT.

This clonotype was found many times. V and J are TRBV6-6 and TRBJ1-4, with D tentatively TRBD1 (5 bases). Per germline, CDR1 MNHNY and CDR2 SVGAGI (reference sequence). The V end lost 5 bases, the J end lost 8 bases, and 18 bases lay between the germline ends. CDR3 size: 15 residues. The CDR3 region is CASSKSLGGGEKLFF. In nucleotides, the CDR3 is TGTGCCAGCAGTAAAAGTCTGGGGGGAGGGGAAAAACTGTTTTTT.

The V gene is TRBV11-2, the J gene TRBJ2-1; 11 bases agree with TRBD2. V dropped 1 base and J dropped 6; count of bases not matched to a gene: 11. Germline V gives CDR1 SGHAT, CDR2 FQNNGV. This CDR3 contains 18 residues. CDR3 coding DNA: TGTGCCAGCAGCTTAGTTCCTCTAGCGGGAGGTCCCGCCAATGAGCAGTTCTTC. Protein product: CASSLVPLAGGPANEQFF.

The rearrangement joins TRBV20-1 to TRBJ2-3; no reliable D call. Germline CDR1 DFQATT, CDR2 SNEGSKA (reference sequence). The CDR3 extends over 10 amino acids. Trimming cost V 6 bases and J 3 bases, with 4 bases left between them. CDR3 in DNA: TGCAGTGCCCCAACAGATACGCAGTATTTT. The encoded protein is CSAPTDTQYF.

This clonotype showed up many times. The rearrangement joins TRBV7-9 to TRBJ1-4; the D is unclear. Germline-derived CDR1 and CDR2 are SEHNR and FQNEAQ (reference sequence). The CDR3 has 10 residues. With 10 bases removed from V and 13 bases from J, the gap between germline ends came to 13 bases. The CDR3, as DNA: TGTGCCATCTGGACGTCAGTACTGTTTTTT. It encodes CAIWTSVLFF. Supplemented by reference TRBV7-9 and TRBJ1-4, the full variable domain reads DTGVSQNPRHKITKRGQNVTFRCDPISEHNRLYWYRQTLGQGPEFLTYFQNEAQLEKSRLLSDRFSAERPKGSFSTLEIQRTEQGDSAMYLCAIWTSVLFFGSGTQLSVL.

This clonotype was counted between two and nine times. The J gene is TRBJ1-1, the V gene TRBV20-1; 11 bases match TRBD1. The V gene end was trimmed by 1 base and the J gene end by 4 bases; junction bases not matched to a gene: 11. The CDR3 runs to 17 residues. Germline lookup yields CDR1 DFQATT and CDR2 SNEGSKA (reference sequence). This CDR3 reads CSARVMGQGGRGTEAFF. CDR3 DNA sequence: TGCAGTGCTAGAGTTATGGGACAGGGGGGTCGGGGCACTGAAGCTTTCTTT.

The V and J genes are TRBV19 and TRBJ1-1; possible D gene TRBD1, 5 bases. V shed 10 bases and J shed 7 bases, with 19 bases lying between them. Looked up from germline, CDR1 is LNHDA and CDR2 is SQIVND (reference sequence). This CDR3 has 13 residues. CDR3 protein: CATRVGEIGEAFF. CDR3 DNA sequence: TGTGCCACCAGGGTGGGCGAGATTGGTGAAGCTTTCTTT.

The chain links TRBV6-1 to TRBJ1-1; 7 nucleotides align to TRBD1. After removal of 11 bases from V and 13 bases from J, the junction contained 16 bases not matched to a gene. The CDR3 contains 12 residues. The germline CDR1 and CDR2 sequences are MNHNS and SASEGT. CDR3 protein: CASKSLPGTVFF. The CDR3 coding sequence is TGTGCCTCAAAGAGCCTCCCAGGGACAGTTTTCTTT.

A remark on this clonotype: This CDR3 fails to terminate in the conserved phenylalanine or tryptophan, so it likely reflects a read error. The J gene is TRBJ2-7, the V gene TRBV10-3; D is possibly TRBD2 (6 bases). The CDR3 is made up of 13 amino acids. Looked up from germline, CDR1 is ENHRY and CDR2 is SYGVKD. The germline V and J ends were trimmed by 7 bases and 0 bases, with 10 bases remaining between them. CDR3 sequence (DNA): TGTGCCATCACGGGAGTTTTCTCCTACGAGCAGTACCTC. Protein product: CAITGVFSYEQYL.

This clonotype was seen only a few times. The chain is built from TRBV29-1 and TRBJ1-1, with a weak D call TRBD1 (6 bases). Trimming left V 6 bases short and J 0 bases short, with 14 bases between. This CDR3 region has 14 residues. CDR1 and CDR2 from the germline V gene are SQVTM and ANQGSEA. The CDR3 is CSVPPDRMNTEAFF. CDR3 bases: TGCAGCGTACCTCCAGACAGGATGAACACTGAAGCTTTCTTT. Full variable domain (rest looked up from reference TRBV29-1 and TRBJ1-1): SAVISQKPSRDICQRGTSLTIQCQVDSQVTMMFWYRQQPGQSLTLIATANQGSEATYESGFVIDKFPISRPNLTFSTLTVSNMSPEDSSIYLCSVPPDRMNTEAFFGQGTRLTVV.

This clonotype was counted between two and nine times. The chain is built from TRBV15 and TRBJ2-1; 7 nucleotides agree with TRBD2. Looked up from germline, CDR1 is LNHNV and CDR2 is YYDKDF (reference sequence). J gave up 0 bases and V 0 bases, and 2 bases lay outside the gene matches. This CDR3 has 16 residues. The CDR3 coding sequence is TGTGCCACCAGCAGAGATCTAGCGGCCTCCTACAATGAGCAGTTCTTC. Translating gives CATSRDLAASYNEQFF. Together with reference TRBV15 and TRBJ2-1, the CDR3 gives the full variable domain: DAMVIQNPRYQVTQFGKPVTLSCSQTLNHNVMYWYQQKSSQAPKLLFHYYDKDFNNEADTPDNFQSRRPNTSFCFLDIRSPGLGDTAMYLCATSRDLAASYNEQFFGPGTRLTVL.

This clonotype was counted only a few times. V usage is TRBV9 and J usage is TRBJ2-1, with 10 positions matching TRBD2. The J segment lost 6 bases and the V segment lost 3 bases, leaving 6 bases of the junction unmatched. CDR1 is SGDLS, CDR2 YYNGEE, per germline. The length of the CDR3 is 15 residues. Written as DNA, the CDR3 is TGTGCCAGCAGCGCCAGCGGGGGGGCTGGCAATGAGCAGTTCTTC. Amino acid sequence: CASSASGGAGNEQFF.

This clonotype turned up a few times. The chain links TRBV7-9 to TRBJ1-5, with TRBD1 matching 8 bases. The CDR3 extends over 18 amino acids. Per the germline V gene, CDR1 is SEHNR and CDR2 is FQNEAQ (reference sequence). V lost 2 bases to trimming and J lost 4 bases; unmatched junction nucleotides: 13. Written as DNA, the CDR3 is TGTGCCAGCAGCTTACAGACTCCGGGACAGGCGAAAAATCAGCCCCAGCATTTT. Translating gives CASSLQTPGQAKNQPQHF.

In DNA, the CDR3 is TGTGCCAGCAGCTTAGCCGATTTCTATGGCTACACCTTC. It translates to CASSLADFYGYTF. The gene calls are TRBV7-9 and TRBJ1-2; D is uncertain. The CDR3 has 13 amino acids. Germline loops: CDR1 SEHNR, CDR2 FQNEAQ (reference sequence). With 0 bases removed from V and 4 bases from J, the gap between germline ends came to 6 bases.

The chain uses TRBV12-3 or TRBV12-4 and TRBJ2-5, with no clear D. This CDR3 has 15 amino acids. Trimming cost V 5 bases and J 0 bases, with 13 bases left between them. The CDR3 is CASSLGRKNQETQYF. CDR3 bases: TGTGCCAGCAGTCTCGGACGGAAAAACCAAGAGACCCAGTACTTC.

This chain joins TRBV24-1 and TRBJ2-3, with no clear D. CDR1 is KGHDR, CDR2 SFDVKD, per germline. This CDR3 is 15 amino acids long. Deletions cut 3 bases from V and 0 bases from J, with 9 bases between. CDR3 amino acids: CATSDTSSSTDTQYF. The CDR3 DNA is TGTGCCACCAGTGATACGAGTTCTAGCACAGATACGCAGTATTTT.

This clonotype came up many times. The chain couples TRBV6-1 to TRBJ2-1; perhaps TRBD1 as D (6 bases). V was cut by 10 bases and J by 2 bases, with 18 bases left in between. Germline V gene lookup returns CDR1 MNHNS and CDR2 SASEGT. The CDR3 contains 15 residues. The CDR3 coding sequence is TGTGCCACGAGGCCAGGGGCAACGGCCTACAATGAGCAGTTCTTC. Translation: CATRPGATAYNEQFF.

The sample holds many counts of this clonotype. V and J are TRBV19 and TRBJ2-1; 12 nucleotides match TRBD2. The CDR3 sequence is 16 residues long. From germline, CDR1 is LNHDA and CDR2 SQIVND (reference sequence). With 6 bases clipped from V and 6 bases from J, the junction kept 9 bases outside the gene matches. The DNA of the CDR3 is TGTGCCAGTAGCCCCGGGACTAGCGGGCCAGTCAATGAGCAGTTCTTC. The encoded protein is CASSPGTSGPVNEQFF.